This T cell receptor beta chain is from a study of monozygotic twins with inflammatory bowel disease. A total RNA quantity of roughly 3,300 ng went into each TCR library. UMIs containing a 6-nucleotide sample barcode were added via template switching. TCRdb re-called the 5' RACE reads and catalogs CDR3 proteins one per entry, DNA excluded. This sample's table reports some 400,000 distinct CDR3 sequences. Germline lookup yields CDR1 MDHEN and CDR2 SYDVKM. This CDR3 comprises 15 residues. What was sequenced was blood. This receptor was taken from a human donor with ulcerative colitis or Crohn's disease, or a healthy co-twin of an affected twin (not recorded which). V gene TRBV28 combines with J gene TRBJ2-1; TCRdb's D gene call, TRBD2, goes unchecked for lack of DNA. CDR3 protein: CASGTSGRAKDEQFF.